This T cell receptor (beta chain) was identified during a study of T cells in Graves' hyperthyroidism and ophthalmopathy. On the study more broadly: Peripheral blood was collected at initial diagnosis, before any treatment.

Researchers took RNA transcripts and amplified the TCR beta CDR3 regions from them. In the first-round RT-PCR of the TCR CDR3, the HTBI primer set was used. MiXCR, run by TCRdb on the multiplex PCR reads, gives a single entry per CDR3 protein. The table records 410,000 or so distinct CDR3 sequences, 14% to 15% of them present only once. With duration under 3 months, ophthalmopathy was active: Clinical Activity Score at least 3, NOSPECS at least 4. Trimming pared 5 bases from V and 9 bases from J, leaving 11 bases between. This CDR3 has 13 residues. Germline CDR1 reads LNHNV; CDR2 reads YYDKDF (reference sequence). Findings and limits, study-wide: Before onset, ophthalmopathy was predicted by the model a median roughly 6.8 months earlier. In the blood, most expanded thyroid clonotypes above 0.001 appeared as well.

This clonotype was detected a few times. Its antigen is still unknown. The chain recombines TRBV15 with TRBJ1-6; D gene uncertain. What was sequenced was blood. This clonotype was obtained from a man in his late teens or twenties with Graves' ophthalmopathy. The CDR3: CATSPGPISPLHF. For the CDR3, the DNA is TGTGCCACCAGCCCGGGCCCCATTTCACCCCTCCACTTT.